The T cell receptor beta chain described here comes from a study of glioma-infiltrating T cells after dendritic cell vaccination. The CDR3 loop spans 15 amino acids. The germline gives CDR1 SGHDT, CDR2 YYEEEE. V dropped 4 bases and J dropped 0; count of bases not matched to a gene: 4. The table came from immunoSEQ multiplex PCR; TCRdb's copy has only in-frame clones and leaves some out. Found here are over 55,000 clones, 80% to 85% of them singletons; the top ten hold 7.9%. Only patients with spare fresh-frozen tumor and over two years of follow-up were included. This clonotype was sampled from a human donor with glioblastoma. The sample consisted of blood, taken before dendritic cell vaccination. This chain links TRBV5-6 with TRBJ2-3; 8 bases agree with TRBD1. The CDR3 is CASSPGQVSTDTQYF. CDR3 nucleotides: TGTGCCAGCAGCCCGGGACAGGTTAGCACAGATACGCAGTATTTT. The variable domain in full, with the rest retrieved from reference TRBV5-6 and TRBJ2-3, is DAGVTQSPTHLIKTRGQQVTLRCSPKSGHDTVSWYQQALGQGPQFIFQYYEEEERQRGNFPDRFSGHQFPNYSSELNVNALLLGDSALYLCASSPGQVSTDTQYFGPGTRLTVL.